The 24 T cell receptor beta chains below come from one sample, sequenced in a study of patients and donors after allogeneic stem cell transplantation. TCRdb ran MiXCR on the RT-PCR reads and lists one entry per CDR3 protein. The table shows almost 20,000 distinct CDR3 sequences, with about 5% occurring only once. Sequenced: blood, either unsorted or a sorted T cell fraction (not recorded which). These receptors were taken from a human donor who was either an allogeneic HSCT recipient or a stem cell or donor lymphocyte infusion donor (not recorded which). It is not recorded whose cells these are; they may come from a transplant donor.

By frequency in the sample, this clonotype is large (0.1 to 1%). The V and J genes are TRBV3-1 and TRBJ1-1; possibly TRBD1 for D (5 bases). CDR3 size: 14 residues. Trimming took off 3 bases at V and 5 bases at J, with 13 bases between the two ends. The germline gives CDR1 LGHDT, CDR2 YNNKEL (reference sequence). The CDR3 reads CASSQGESQTEAFF. CDR3 DNA sequence: TGTGCCAGCAGCCAGGGGGAGAGTCAAACTGAAGCTTTCTTT.

At least ten counts were recorded for this clonotype. The V call is TRBV29-1, the J call TRBJ1-2; maybe TRBD1 (5 bases). The V end lost 0 bases, the J end lost 2 bases, and 10 bases lay between the germline ends. The CDR3 runs to 14 residues. Per the germline V gene, CDR1 is SQVTM and CDR2 is ANQGSEA. The CDR3 DNA sequence: TGCAGCGTTGAAGATCCCGACAGAAACTATGGCTACACCTTC. It encodes CSVEDPDRNYGYTF.

The chain is built from TRBV7-9 and TRBJ2-6, with unresolved D. Trimming pared 4 bases from V and 1 base from J, leaving 11 bases between. Germline CDR1 SEHNR, CDR2 FQNEAQ (reference sequence). The CDR3 totals 16 residues. CDR3 coding DNA: TGTGCCAGCAGCTCCAGATTGGAATCTGGGGCCAACGTCCTGACTTTC. Amino acid sequence: CASSSRLESGANVLTF. The full variable domain, its missing parts supplied by reference TRBV7-9 and TRBJ2-6, is DTGVSQNPRHKITKRGQNVTFRCDPISEHNRLYWYRQTLGQGPEFLTYFQNEAQLEKSRLLSDRFSAERPKGSFSTLEIQRTEQGDSAMYLCASSSRLESGANVLTFGAGSRLTVL.

This clonotype was recorded once. The CDR3 nucleotides read TGTGCCAGTTCGCTAGAGGGACCGTACAATGAGCAGTTCTTC. It specifies CASSLEGPYNEQFF. The chain employs TRBV19 and TRBJ2-1; either TRBD1 or TRBD2 may supply D (5 bases each). The germline V gene encodes CDR1 LNHDA and CDR2 SQIVND (reference sequence). The CDR3 covers 14 residues. V was cut by 8 bases and J by 4 bases, with 15 bases left in between.

The genes are TRBV11-2 and TRBJ2-7; no clear D gene. Trimming took 0 bases from V and 1 from J, leaving 7 bases between them. Germline V gives CDR1 SGHAT, CDR2 FQNNGV. The CDR3 runs to 14 residues. CDR3 in DNA: TGTGCCAGCAGCTTAGATAGGTGGTCCTACGAGCAGTACTTC. As protein: CASSLDRWSYEQYF.

This clonotype was observed at least ten times. This chain joins TRBV6-1 and TRBJ2-3; 7 nucleotides line up with TRBD1. The CDR3 has 14 residues. J gave up 1 base and V 6 bases, and 4 bases lay outside the gene matches. Germline lookup yields CDR1 MNHNS and CDR2 SASEGT. CDR3 sequence (DNA): TGTGCCAGCAGGGGCGGACAGGGCACAGATACGCAGTATTTT. Amino acids: CASRGGQGTDTQYF.

Worth noting for this clonotype: A far larger clone lies a single base away; this is likely a read error. Given the absence of the conserved phenylalanine or tryptophan at the CDR3 end, a read error is likely. The genes are TRBV13 and TRBJ2-7, with D perhaps matching TRBD2 (5 bases). The DNA end is more similar to TRBJ2-5, so the J call may be wrong. Germline V gene sequence: CDR1 PRHDT, CDR2 FYEKMQ (reference sequence). The CDR3 is made up of 13 amino acids. DNA for the CDR3: TGTGCCAGCAGCTTATCTGAGGCGGGGACCCAGTACATC. Translating it yields CASSLSEAGTQYI.

This clonotype came up many times. This chain joins TRBV7-9 and TRBJ1-1; the match to TRBD1 covers 9 bases. The CDR3 contains 15 residues. After removal of 5 bases from V and 4 bases from J, the junction contained 8 bases not matched to a gene. CDR1 and CDR2 from the germline V gene are SEHNR and FQNEAQ (reference sequence). In DNA form, the CDR3 reads TGTGCCAGCAGCGCCTGGACAGGGGTGAGCACTGAAGCTTTCTTT. Translated, it gives CASSAWTGVSTEAFF.

In this sample, this clonotype turned up many times. V gene TRBV7-9 combines with J gene TRBJ2-1; 13 nucleotides agree with TRBD2. Germline-derived CDR1 and CDR2 are SEHNR and FQNEAQ (reference sequence). This CDR3 is built from 17 residues. With 5 bases clipped from V and 2 bases from J, the junction kept 6 bases outside the gene matches. CDR3 sequence: CASSPTSGRVAYNEQFF. The DNA of the CDR3 is TGTGCCAGCAGCCCAACTAGCGGGAGGGTCGCCTACAATGAGCAGTTCTTC.

This clonotype was observed many times. CDR3 coding DNA: TGCGCCAGCAGCTCTCTGGGTCTGAGGGAAAAACTGTTTTTT. Its translation: CASSSLGLREKLFF. The rearrangement links TRBV5-1 to TRBJ1-4; unclear D gene. Trimming stripped 3 bases from V and 8 bases from J, with 14 bases between. Germline V gene lookup returns CDR1 SGHRS and CDR2 YFSETQ. This CDR3 is 14 amino acids long. Full variable domain (rest looked up from reference TRBV5-1 and TRBJ1-4): KAGVTQTPRYLIKTRGQQVTLSCSPISGHRSVSWYQQTPGQGLQFLFEYFSETQRNKGNFPGRFSGRQFSNSRSEMNVSTLELGDSALYLCASSSLGLREKLFFGSGTQLSVL.

In its sample, this clonotype was seen many times. J is TRBJ2-7 and V is TRBV3-1, with 10 bases matching TRBD1. Germline V gene lookup returns CDR1 LGHDT and CDR2 YNNKEL (reference sequence). The V gene end was trimmed by 5 bases and the J gene end by 3 bases; junction bases not matched to a gene: 4. The length of the CDR3 is 14 residues. Here the CDR3 reads CASSEGQGDYEQYF. The CDR3 DNA sequence: TGTGCCAGCAGCGAAGGACAGGGGGACTACGAGCAGTACTTC.

This clonotype was seen repeatedly, ten times or more. The chain is built from TRBV6-5 and TRBJ2-2; D not certain. CDR1 is MNHEY, CDR2 SVGAGI, per germline. The CDR3 contains 12 residues. V was trimmed by 7 bases and J by 2 bases, leaving 5 bases between them. CDR3: CASMGNTGELFF. In nucleotides, the CDR3 is TGTGCCAGCATGGGTAACACCGGGGAGCTGTTTTTT.

This clonotype rates as large (0.1 to 1%). The rearrangement uses TRBV4-2 and TRBJ2-5; D not resolved. Germline values: CDR1 LGHNA, CDR2 YNFKEQ. The CDR3 is 14 residues long. The germline V and J ends were trimmed by 4 bases and 2 bases, with 11 bases remaining between them. CDR3 amino acids: CASSPSELQETQYF. CDR3 coding DNA: TGTGCCAGCAGCCCGTCCGAGTTGCAAGAGACCCAGTACTTC.

This clonotype has ten or more counts. The J gene is TRBJ2-1, the V gene TRBV28, with 7 positions matching TRBD2. The length of the CDR3 is 15 residues. V shed 1 base, J shed 3 bases, and the junction held 3 bases outside the gene matches. Germline CDR1 is MDHEN and CDR2 is SYDVKM. The CDR3 here is CASSLSPSGYNEQFF. CDR3 in DNA: TGTGCCAGCAGTTTATCGCCTAGCGGCTACAATGAGCAGTTCTTC.

The chain links TRBV28 to TRBJ1-2; TRBD1 might be the D (6 bases). Trimming left V 5 bases short and J 1 base short, with 11 bases between. Germline loops: CDR1 MDHEN, CDR2 SYDVKM. The CDR3 has 14 amino acids. The CDR3 loop is CASSPGDINYGYTF. CDR3 nucleotides: TGTGCCAGCAGTCCCGGGGACATTAACTATGGCTACACCTTC.

This clonotype was observed at least ten times. This chain links TRBV12-3 or TRBV12-4 with TRBJ1-6, with 7 bases that match TRBD1. Unmatched junction bases numbered 8, after V lost 6 bases and J lost 9 bases. The CDR3 sequence is 14 residues long. CDR3: CASSPTGRGSPLHF. The CDR3 coding sequence is TGTGCCAGCAGCCCGACAGGGAGAGGTTCACCCCTCCACTTT.

This clonotype was counted many times. The rearrangement links TRBV7-2 to TRBJ1-6, with D unresolved. V lost 1 base to trimming and J lost 5 bases, with 15 bases between them. The CDR3 totals 17 residues. Germline CDR1 and CDR2: SGHTA and FQGNSA. CDR3 coding DNA: TGTGCCAGCAGCTTAGTGGTAGGGCAGCTTGATAATTCACCCCTCCACTTT. Protein sequence: CASSLVVGQLDNSPLHF.

This clonotype was seen ten or more times. This rearrangement joins TRBV11-2 to TRBJ2-1, with 11 bases that match TRBD2. CDR3 length equals 15 residues. Per germline, CDR1 SGHAT and CDR2 FQNNGV. Trimming removed 7 bases from V and 4 bases from J; junction bases left unmatched: 6. The CDR3 region is CASTLRTSGYNEQFF. The CDR3 DNA reads TGTGCCAGCACCCTTCGGACTAGCGGGTACAATGAGCAGTTCTTC. The full variable domain, rest sourced from reference TRBV11-2 and TRBJ2-1, is EAGVAQSPRYKIIEKRQSVAFWCNPISGHATLYWYQQILGQGPKLLIQFQNNGVVDDSQLPKDRFSAERLKGVDSTLKIQPAKLEDSAVYLCASTLRTSGYNEQFFGPGTRLTVL.

This clonotype has a count of ten or more. V is TRBV28 and J is TRBJ1-5; TRBD1 matches 9 bases. J was trimmed by 5 bases and V by 6 bases; bases with no gene match: 5. The CDR3 is 14 amino acids. Germline assignment: CDR1 MDHEN and CDR2 SYDVKM. In DNA form, the CDR3 reads TGTGCCAGCAGGATACAGGGGGCAGATCAGCCCCAGCATTTT. Amino acids: CASRIQGADQPQHF.

This clonotype came up a few times. The chain recombines TRBV21-1 with TRBJ1-1. TRBV21-1 is reported as a pseudogene. This CDR3 is 13 amino acids long. The CDR3 spells CASSSLPNTEAFF. The CDR3 region has the DNA TGTGCCAGCAGCAGCCTACCTAACACTGAAGCTTTCTTT.

This clonotype has at least ten counts. This chain uses TRBV20-1 with TRBJ1-1; D possibly corresponds to TRBD1 (5 bases). Per the germline V gene, CDR1 is DFQATT and CDR2 is SNEGSKA (reference sequence). The CDR3 has 12 amino acids. Trimming took off 5 bases at V and 7 bases at J, with 14 bases between the two ends. The CDR3 nucleotides read TGCAGTGCTCGCCGACAGAACCTTGAAGCTTTCTTT. It specifies CSARRQNLEAFF.

To note about this clonotype: Relative to the germline gene, one junction end is altered; a read error may explain this. This chain links TRBV7-2 with TRBJ1-2; maybe TRBD1 (6 bases). The CDR3 spans 16 residues. CDR1 is SGHTA, CDR2 FQGNSA, per germline. The chain's CDR3 is CASTLTGSLTEIGYTF. The CDR3 region has the DNA TGTGCCAGCACCTTAACAGGGTCCCTCACGGAGATTGGCTACACCTTC.

The V call is TRBV6-1, the J call TRBJ2-3; tentatively, D is TRBD2 (7 bases). The CDR3 has 15 residues. Trimming removed 6 bases at V and 6 bases at J, with 19 bases between. Germline CDR1 is MNHNS and CDR2 is SASEGT. CDR3 sequence (DNA): TGTGCCAGCAGCGGGGGGCGGGAGCTCTCGGATACGCAGTATTTT. Protein: CASSGGRELSDTQYF.

The V call is TRBV3-1, the J call TRBJ2-3; D is possibly TRBD2 (5 bases). The CDR3 has 15 amino acids. V lost 4 bases, J lost 0 bases, and 11 bases lay in between. CDR1 LGHDT and CDR2 YNNKEL come from the germline V gene (reference sequence). This CDR3 reads CASSPPRLSTDTQYF. For the CDR3, the DNA is TGTGCCAGCAGCCCCCCGCGACTAAGCACAGATACGCAGTATTTT.